This T cell receptor beta chain appears in the sequencing data of a study of shared clonotypes between healthy human individuals. The CDR3 spans 15 residues. The germline gives CDR1 SGHAT, CDR2 FQNNGV. The germline V and J ends were trimmed by 1 base and 0 bases, with 7 bases remaining between them. Donors were Caucasian adults residing in Nashville, Tennessee, USA. The material for each subset, its genomic DNA, was split evenly across several immunoSEQ plates. Data came from immunoSEQ multiplex PCR; TCRdb stores just in-frame clones and leaves some out. The repertoire holds some 2,000,000 clones, with 90% to 95% as singletons.

The receptor comes from a man younger than 35 in good health. Sequencing was done on a sample of naive CD4+ T cells sorted from blood. Stated subset: CD45RA+ positively selected. The V gene is TRBV11-2, the J gene TRBJ1-3; D is unclear. In nucleotides, the CDR3 is TGTGCCAGCAGCTTAGTATCCTTCTCTGGAAACACCATATATTTT. It yields the protein CASSLVSFSGNTIYF. Combining the CDR3 with reference TRBV11-2 and TRBJ1-3 gives the whole variable domain EAGVAQSPRYKIIEKRQSVAFWCNPISGHATLYWYQQILGQGPKLLIQFQNNGVVDDSQLPKDRFSAERLKGVDSTLKIQPAKLEDSAVYLCASSLVSFSGNTIYFGEGSWLTVV.